The rows below give T cell receptor beta chains drawn from one sample of a study of shared clonotypes between healthy human individuals. The repertoire was sequenced with immunoSEQ multiplex PCR; TCRdb's copy has only in-frame clones and lacks some. The sample has about 2.1 million clones; about 93% are singletons. Sample: naive CD8+ T cells from PBMCs. The receptors originated from a man aged 18 to 29 in good health. Some clones in this sample may be carry-over from other donors' samples. Each CDR3 is given with its conserved first and last residue. The order of the fields is D gene, CDR3 length, J gene, clone size, V gene, CDR3 protein, CDR3 DNA. D genes are given only for firm matches. Where a row states a size, it is once, few, many or the class of an expanded clone; other rows omit it.

D gene: TRBD2; CDR3 length: 14; J gene: TRBJ2-1; clone size: NA; V gene: TRBV6-1; CDR3 protein: CASRRLAGVLEQFF; CDR3 DNA: TGTGCCAGCAGGAGACTAGCGGGAGTTCTTGAGCAGTTCTTC
D gene: NA; CDR3 length: 15; J gene: TRBJ1-2; clone size: NA; V gene: TRBV9; CDR3 protein: CASSGGTSSNYGYTF; CDR3 DNA: TGTGCCAGCAGCGGCGGGACCAGCTCTAACTATGGCTACACCTTC
D gene: NA; CDR3 length: 14; J gene: TRBJ1-5; clone size: NA; V gene: TRBV28; CDR3 protein: CASSLVRLNQPQHF; CDR3 DNA: TGTGCCAGCAGTTTGGTCCGTCTTAATCAGCCCCAGCATTTT
D gene: NA; CDR3 length: 11; J gene: TRBJ2-5; clone size: NA; V gene: TRBV6-5; CDR3 protein: CASSYPRTQYF; CDR3 DNA: TGTGCCAGCAGCTACCCGCGGACCCAGTACTTC
D gene: NA; CDR3 length: 15; J gene: TRBJ1-2; clone size: NA; V gene: TRBV2; CDR3 protein: CASSEAATGYYGYTF; CDR3 DNA: TGTGCCAGCAGTGAAGCCGCCACAGGGTACTATGGCTACACCTTC
D gene: TRBD2; CDR3 length: 16; J gene: TRBJ2-2; clone size: NA; V gene: TRBV6-5; CDR3 protein: CASSLTSGDFTGELFF; CDR3 DNA: TGTGCCAGCAGTTTGACTAGCGGAGACTTCACCGGGGAGCTGTTTTTT
D gene: TRBD1; CDR3 length: 13; J gene: TRBJ1-4; clone size: NA; V gene: TRBV19; CDR3 protein: CAGQGGPNEKLFF; CDR3 DNA: TGTGCCGGCCAGGGGGGGCCTAATGAAAAACTGTTTTTT
D gene: NA; CDR3 length: 13; J gene: TRBJ2-1; clone size: NA; V gene: TRBV19; CDR3 protein: CASSLGDYNEQFF; CDR3 DNA: TGTGCCAGTAGTTTAGGAGACTACAATGAGCAGTTCTTC
D gene: NA; CDR3 length: 15; J gene: TRBJ2-5; clone size: once; V gene: TRBV5-1; CDR3 protein: CASSLGAGYQETQYF; CDR3 DNA: TGCGCCAGCAGCTTGGGCGCCGGGTACCAAGAGACCCAGTACTTC
D gene: NA; CDR3 length: 15; J gene: TRBJ2-7; clone size: NA; V gene: TRBV9; CDR3 protein: CASSPKPQGSYEQYF; CDR3 DNA: TGTGCCAGCAGCCCTAAACCACAGGGCTCCTACGAGCAGTACTTC
D gene: TRBD2; CDR3 length: 16; J gene: TRBJ2-1; clone size: NA; V gene: TRBV7-9; CDR3 protein: CASSFWSGRHDNEQFF; CDR3 DNA: TGTGCCAGCAGCTTCTGGTCCGGGAGGCACGACAATGAGCAGTTCTTC
D gene: TRBD1; CDR3 length: 14; J gene: TRBJ2-2; clone size: NA; V gene: TRBV10-2; CDR3 protein: CASSVDRSTGELFF; CDR3 DNA: TGCGCCAGCAGTGTGGACAGGAGCACCGGGGAGCTGTTTTTT